This TCR beta chain was captured in a study of regulatory dendritic cells for organ transplantation. The length of the CDR3 is 15 residues. V lost 0 bases and J lost 5; bases outside the gene matches: 5. Germline loops: CDR1 SGDLS, CDR2 YYNGEE. The method was immunoSEQ multiplex PCR; TCRdb's version includes in-frame clones alone and lacks a portion of them. The sample has around 29,000 clones, roughly 85% seen once. General study results and limits: Considerable individual heterogeneity was seen in alloreactive memory CD8+ T cells.

A remark on this clone: Its antigen is still unknown.

This TCR derives from a human donor in good health. The genes are TRBV9 and TRBJ2-1, with TRBD1 identical over 7 bases. Material for sequencing was naive CD8+ T cells from blood. Subset in this sample: CD45RA+ naive T cells. CDR3: CASSVGGGRDNEQFF. CDR3 nucleotide sequence: TGTGCCAGCAGCGTAGGAGGGGGCCGCGACAATGAGCAGTTCTTC.